These 27 T cell receptor beta chains were sequenced from one sample in a study of blood T cell repertoires in COVID-19. TCRdb keeps only in-frame clones here, not all; method: immunoSEQ multiplex PCR. The sample yields 25,000 to 30,000 clones, 89% seen once. Sample: peripheral blood. These receptor sequences come from a human donor in a cohort sampled during active COVID-19.

This clone appeared once. The chain uses TRBV7-8 and TRBJ2-2; D is possibly TRBD2 (6 bases). The CDR3 covers 15 residues. The V gene's germline CDR1 is SGHVS and CDR2 FQNEAQ. V lost 5 bases, J lost 1 base, and 11 bases lay in between. CDR3 nucleotide sequence: TGTGCCAGCAGCCTTGTGGGGGGGAACACCGGGGAGCTGTTTTTT. It yields the protein CASSLVGGNTGELFF.

This chain joins TRBV6-5 and TRBJ2-7; D unclear. CDR1 is MNHEY, CDR2 SVGAGI, per germline. The V end lost 8 bases, the J end lost 3 bases, and 11 bases lay between the germline ends. CDR3 length: 12 amino acids. The CDR3 DNA follows: TGTGCCAGCGGCAACAGTGGCTACGAGCAGTACTTC. It encodes CASGNSGYEQYF.

CDR3 sequence (DNA): TGCGCCAGCAGGGCGGGGGACCTTAGCGAGCAGTACTTC. As protein: CASRAGDLSEQYF. The chain recombines TRBV5-1 with TRBJ2-7; the match to TRBD2 covers 7 bases. The CDR3 length is 13 residues. Germline CDR1 SGHRS, CDR2 YFSETQ. V was pared by 5 bases and J by 6 bases, with 8 bases of the junction left unmatched.

The genes are TRBV5-1 and TRBJ1-2; D perhaps matches TRBD1 (6 bases). The germline V gene has CDR1 SGHRS and CDR2 YFSETQ. Trimming removed 3 bases at V and 8 bases at J, with 26 bases between. The CDR3 extends over 17 amino acids. The CDR3 loop is CASSSTTMDSLLQGYTF. DNA for the CDR3: TGCGCCAGCAGCTCCACCACAATGGACAGCCTACTTCAGGGCTACACCTTC.

CDR3 sequence reads: CASSLATQGASGKLFF. Written as DNA, the CDR3 is TGTGCCAGCAGCTTGGCTACACAGGGGGCGTCCGGAAAACTGTTTTTT. The chain combines TRBV5-4 with TRBJ1-4; 9 nucleotides agree with TRBD1. Germline-derived CDR1 and CDR2 are SGHNT and YYREEE (reference sequence). The CDR3 runs to 16 residues. Trimming removed 0 bases from V and 10 bases from J; junction bases left unmatched: 10.

This chain links TRBV27 with TRBJ2-1; weak D call: TRBD2 (7 bases). V lost 8 bases and J lost 1, with 15 bases in between. Per the germline V gene, CDR1 is MNHEY and CDR2 is SMNVEV (reference sequence). The CDR3 covers 15 residues. The CDR3 protein is CASRWGGGSYNEQFF. The CDR3 DNA is TGTGCCAGCCGTTGGGGGGGCGGATCCTACAATGAGCAGTTCTTC.

The gene calls are TRBV18 and TRBJ1-1, with D tentatively TRBD1 (5 bases). The V and J ends lost 5 bases and 4 bases respectively, with 14 bases between them. This CDR3 is built from 14 residues. CDR1 KGHSH and CDR2 LQKENI come from the germline V gene. Written as DNA, the CDR3 is TGTGCCAGCTCAGCCTACACCGGGGGCACTGAAGCTTTCTTT. It is translated as CASSAYTGGTEAFF.

This chain links TRBV19 with TRBJ1-5; 8 bases map to TRBD1. Germline loops: CDR1 LNHDA, CDR2 SQIVND (reference sequence). This CDR3 is built from 13 residues. With 6 bases clipped from V and 6 bases from J, the junction kept 4 bases outside the gene matches. The CDR3, as DNA: TGTGCCAGTAGCGGGACAGGCGGTCAGCCCCAGCATTTT. It is translated as CASSGTGGQPQHF. The whole variable domain, filled in from reference TRBV19 and TRBJ1-5, reads DGGITQSPKYLFRKEGQNVTLSCEQNLNHDAMYWYRQDPGQGLRLIYYSQIVNDFQKGDIAEGYSVSREKKESFPLTVTSAQKNPTAFYLCASSGTGGQPQHFGDGTRLSIL.

V and J are TRBV19 and TRBJ1-5, with D possibly being TRBD1 (6 bases). V lost 4 bases, J lost 6 bases, and 13 bases lay in between. There are 14 residues in the CDR3. From germline, CDR1 is LNHDA and CDR2 SQIVND (reference sequence). CDR3 DNA: TGTGCCAGTAGTACTACAGGGTTCGGTCAGCCCCAGCATTTT. Translated: CASSTTGFGQPQHF.

This chain links TRBV15 with TRBJ2-7, with 11 bases fitting TRBD1. The germline V gene encodes CDR1 LNHNV and CDR2 YYDKDF (reference sequence). Unmatched junction bases numbered 13, after V lost 5 bases and J lost 7 bases. The CDR3 contains 16 residues. The CDR3 DNA follows: TGTGCCACCAGCCCTAGGGGGACAGGGGGAGGTTGGGAGCAGTACTTC. Its translation: CATSPRGTGGGWEQYF.

V usage is TRBV9 and J usage is TRBJ2-5, with 7 bases lining up with TRBD1. The J segment lost 4 bases and the V segment lost 2 bases, leaving 5 bases of the junction unmatched. Germline V CDR1 and CDR2: SGDLS, YYNGEE. This CDR3 has 14 residues. CDR3 sequence reads: CASSVSWTGETQYF. Here the CDR3 DNA reads TGTGCCAGCAGCGTGAGTTGGACAGGAGAGACCCAGTACTTC.

The count of this clone is one. In DNA form, the CDR3 reads TGTGCCACCCTGAGCGACACCGGGGAGCTGTTTTTT. Its protein product is CATLSDTGELFF. The chain is built from TRBV24-1 and TRBJ2-2, with D unresolved. This CDR3 is built from 12 residues. Germline-derived CDR1 and CDR2 are KGHDR and SFDVKD. The ends were cut back, 9 bases at V and 3 bases at J, with 7 bases in the middle.

V and J are TRBV2 and TRBJ1-3; D not certain. The V gene's germline CDR1 is SNHLY and CDR2 FYNNEI. V lost 1 base and J lost 7, with 8 bases in between. This CDR3 spans 13 amino acids. CDR3: CASSEVEPNTIYF. CDR3 sequence (DNA): TGTGCCAGCAGTGAAGTAGAACCTAACACCATATATTTT.

The gene calls are TRBV7-8 and TRBJ2-1, with 13 bases aligning to TRBD2. V lost 5 bases, J lost 10 bases, and 5 bases stayed unmatched. Germline V gene lookup returns CDR1 SGHVS and CDR2 FQNEAQ. The CDR3 contains 14 residues. In nucleotides, the CDR3 is TGTGCCAGCAGCCGAGGACTAGCGGGGGCCGAGCAGTTCTTC. Amino acid sequence: CASSRGLAGAEQFF. Variable domain in full (rest from reference TRBV7-8 and TRBJ2-1): GAGVSQSPRYKVAKRGQDVALRCDPISGHVSLFWYQQALGQGPEFLTYFQNEAQLDKSGLPSDRFFAERPEGSVSTLKIQRTQQEDSAVYLCASSRGLAGAEQFFGPGTRLTVL.

This rearrangement joins TRBV5-1 to TRBJ2-5, with 8 bases identical to TRBD1. CDR1 and CDR2 from the germline V gene are SGHRS and YFSETQ. There are 12 residues in the CDR3. After removal of 5 bases from V and 5 bases from J, the junction contained 2 bases not matched to a gene. The DNA for the CDR3 is TGCGCCAGCAGTGGACAGGGCGAGACCCAGTACTTC. This sequence encodes CASSGQGETQYF.

The chain carries TRBV5-1 and TRBJ2-7, with D possibly TRBD1 on 6 matching bases. Germline CDR1 SGHRS, CDR2 YFSETQ. V was clipped by 3 bases and J by 3 bases, with 16 bases between them. The CDR3 runs to 15 residues. The CDR3 DNA sequence: TGCGCCAGCAGCTCCATGGACAGCCCCAACTACGAGCAGTACTTC. Its translation: CASSSMDSPNYEQYF.

The chain recombines TRBV4-2 with TRBJ2-5; 9 bases fit TRBD1. The CDR3 contains 16 residues. Germline V gene data show CDR1 as LGHNA and CDR2 as YNFKEQ. After removal of 0 bases from V and 5 bases from J, the junction contained 7 bases not matched to a gene. The CDR3 region has the DNA TGTGCCAGCAGCCAAGATTTGACAGGGGGTTTTGAGACCCAGTACTTC. Its translation is CASSQDLTGGFETQYF.

This clone is a singleton in its sample. This chain uses TRBV5-8 with TRBJ1-5; no reliable D call. This CDR3 is built from 16 residues. Per germline, CDR1 SGHTS and CDR2 YDEGEE. V gave up 0 bases and J gave up 0 bases, with 10 bases separating them. In DNA, the CDR3 is TGTGCCAGCAGCTTGGGATCGGGGAATAGCAATCAGCCCCAGCATTTT. Translated: CASSLGSGNSNQPQHF.

This clone was counted only a few times. The rearrangement links TRBV7-9 to TRBJ1-2, with unresolved D. The CDR3 spans 11 residues. CDR1 SEHNR and CDR2 FQNEAQ come from the germline V gene (reference sequence). V was pared by 5 bases and J by 14 bases, with 15 bases between. The CDR3: CASSPDWPATF. The CDR3 DNA sequence: TGTGCCAGCAGCCCGGACTGGCCGGCGACCTTC.

The chain is built from TRBV20-1 and TRBJ1-2; TRBD1 is a possible D gene (6 bases). Trimming shortened V by 5 bases and J by 6 bases, and 10 bases separated the two germline ends. The CDR3 is made up of 11 amino acids. Germline V gene lookup returns CDR1 DFQATT and CDR2 SNEGSKA (reference sequence). The CDR3 sequence: CSAHRDNGYTF. CDR3 coding DNA: TGCAGTGCTCACAGGGATAATGGCTACACCTTC.

The rearrangement links TRBV11-2 to TRBJ2-1; D possibly corresponds to TRBD1 (5 bases). Looked up from germline, CDR1 is SGHAT and CDR2 is FQNNGV. Trimming stripped 0 bases from V and 4 bases from J, with 13 bases between. The CDR3 extends over 16 amino acids. CDR3 DNA: TGTGCCAGCAGCTTAGAAGGGGCAGGACCGTACAATGAGCAGTTCTTC. Translating gives CASSLEGAGPYNEQFF.

The chain joins TRBV6-2 or TRBV6-3 to TRBJ2-1; D is unclear. Trimming removed 0 bases from V and 5 bases from J, with 11 bases in between. Germline CDR1 is MNHEY and CDR2 is SVGEGT. The CDR3 has 15 amino acids. For the CDR3, the DNA is TGTGCCAGCAGTTACTCGAATCCCAGGAACAATGAGCAGTTCTTC. Amino acid sequence: CASSYSNPRNNEQFF.

V is TRBV5-1 and J is TRBJ1-6, with 9 bases fitting TRBD1. CDR3 size: 16 residues. Germline V CDR1 and CDR2: SGHRS, YFSETQ. With 0 bases clipped from V and 10 bases from J, the junction kept 8 bases outside the gene matches. CDR3 sequence: CASSLEGQGLRSPLHF. The CDR3, as DNA: TGCGCCAGCAGCTTGGAGGGACAGGGATTACGGTCACCCCTCCACTTT.

The CDR3 loop is CASSQVGQGYTEAFF. CDR3 coding DNA: TGCGCCAGCAGCCAAGTAGGACAGGGATATACTGAAGCTTTCTTT. This chain links TRBV4-1 with TRBJ1-1, with 8 bases matching TRBD1. The J segment lost 5 bases and the V segment lost 1 base, leaving 6 bases of the junction unmatched. CDR3 length equals 15 residues. The germline V gene has CDR1 MGHRA and CDR2 YSYEKL.

The chain couples TRBV12-5 to TRBJ1-1; D perhaps matches TRBD1 (6 bases). The CDR3 has 16 amino acids. Trimming stripped 7 bases from V and 4 bases from J, with 22 bases between. CDR1 is LGHNT and CDR2 is FRNRAP in the germline V gene. The CDR3 sequence is CASATPFGGGPTEAFF. The CDR3 DNA reads TGTGCTAGTGCCACCCCATTTGGGGGCGGGCCCACTGAAGCTTTCTTT.

The chain is built from TRBV4-3 and TRBJ1-4; no definite D call. CDR3 length: 19 amino acids. Germline CDR1 reads LGHNA; CDR2 reads YSLEER. The V gene lost 0 bases and the J gene lost 3 bases, with 20 bases spanning the gap. The CDR3 DNA sequence: TGCGCCAGCAGCCAAGATAAGAACGCGGGTTGGGTAGCTAATGAAAAACTGTTTTTT. This translates into CASSQDKNAGWVANEKLFF.

This rearrangement joins TRBV7-2 to TRBJ2-5, with 7 bases fitting TRBD1. The CDR3 covers 14 residues. Trimming removed 3 bases from V and 2 bases from J; junction bases left unmatched: 3. Germline V lookup: CDR1 SGHTA, CDR2 FQGNSA. The CDR3 is CASSFGQAQETQYF. CDR3 nucleotide sequence: TGTGCCAGCAGCTTTGGACAGGCACAAGAGACCCAGTACTTC.